The sample holds many counts of the clone carrying this TCR beta chain. Three rounds of nested PCR, following a modified ARM-PCR protocol, produced the TCRbeta library. TCRdb passed the multiplex PCR reads through MiXCR, listing each CDR3 protein once. The sample contains tens of thousands of distinct CDR3 sequences, roughly 75% of which appear only once. The data are from a study of tumor and adjacent non-tumor tissue in lung cancer. Turning to the study itself: The cohort had roughly 11 adenocarcinoma, a couple of squamous cell and 1 small cell patients. Patients were aged about 31 to 85, nine to eleven men and roughly 5 women, stage I to III.

No cell sorting was done before RNA was extracted from the tissue. This non-tumor lung sample came from over 3 cm beyond the tumor edge. This CDR3 spans 15 amino acids. The V gene's germline CDR1 is MNHNS and CDR2 SASEGT. V was pared by 8 bases and J by 7 bases, with 23 bases between. Sequenced input: distant non-tumor lung tissue. The TCR originated in a woman between 50 and 59 years old with non-small cell lung cancer. The V call is TRBV6-1, the J call TRBJ1-2; maybe TRBD1 (5 bases). The CDR3 coding sequence is TGTGCCAGCCAAGTCTCTCCCGAGCTCGGGGGTGGCTACACCTTC. Translating it yields CASQVSPELGGGYTF.